What follows is one TCR beta chain and its context. Combining a sample-barcoded 5' primer with a J-beta primer mix, a second PCR ran for roughly 7 to 11 cycles. MiXCR, applied by TCRdb to the 5' RACE reads, yields one record per CDR3 protein. The sample consists of about 1,800,000 distinct CDR3 sequences, over 25% of them appearing once. These data come from a study of blood T cells in healthy people across ages. Between the trimmed V and J ends, which lost 1 base and 0 bases, there was a span of 22 bases. Germline CDR1 SGHTA, CDR2 FQGNSA. CDR3 length: 20 amino acids. The chain combines TRBV7-2 with TRBJ2-1, with D possibly TRBD1 on 5 matching bases. The TCR was taken from a woman in her twenties or thirties in good health. The source material was blood. CDR3 region: CASSLGTLRGWHRSYNEQFF. CDR3 in DNA: TGTGCCAGCAGCTTAGGGACCCTTAGGGGTTGGCATCGCTCCTACAATGAGCAGTTCTTC.